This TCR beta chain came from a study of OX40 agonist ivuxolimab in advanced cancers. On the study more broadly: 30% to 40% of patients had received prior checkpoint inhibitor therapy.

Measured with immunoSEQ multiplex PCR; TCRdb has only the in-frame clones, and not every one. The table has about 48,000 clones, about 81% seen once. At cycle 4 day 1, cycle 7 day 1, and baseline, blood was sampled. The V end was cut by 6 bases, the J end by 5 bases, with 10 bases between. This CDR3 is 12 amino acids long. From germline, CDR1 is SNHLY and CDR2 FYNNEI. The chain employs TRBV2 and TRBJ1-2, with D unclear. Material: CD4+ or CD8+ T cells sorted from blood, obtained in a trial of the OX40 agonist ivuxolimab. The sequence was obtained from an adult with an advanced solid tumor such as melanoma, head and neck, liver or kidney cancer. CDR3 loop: CASSQTRYGYTF. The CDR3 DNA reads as TGTGCCAGCAGCCAAACCCGGTATGGCTACACCTTC.